This TCR beta chain was identified in a study of blood T cell repertoires in COVID-19. TCRdb's table, derived via immunoSEQ multiplex PCR, lists solely in-frame clones and lacks some. Found here are approximately 170,000 clones, roughly 78% of them singletons; the top ten hold around a fifth. The TCR sequence derives from a woman between 65 and 79 years old in a cohort exposed to, infected with or recovered from COVID-19 (not recorded which). Specimen: PBMCs or T cells enriched from blood (not recorded which).

The DNA for the CDR3 is TGTGCCAGCAGTTTTGGGCCTACTAGCGGTACCTACGAGCAGTACTTC. This encodes CASSFGPTSGTYEQYF. V is TRBV28 and J is TRBJ2-7; TRBD2 matches at 8 bases. The germline V gene has CDR1 MDHEN and CDR2 SYDVKM. V lost 3 bases and J lost 2; bases outside the gene matches: 9. The CDR3 runs 16 residues.